The 2 T cell receptor beta chains presented below share a single source sample, sequenced in a study of T-cell reconstitution after alpha-beta-depleted transplantation in children. Unique molecular identifiers were incorporated into the prepared TCRbeta library. TCRdb called the PCR reads again in MiXCR, with one record for every CDR3 protein. Of roughly 590,000 distinct CDR3 sequences listed, roughly 15% were seen once; the top ten hold about 1.1%. Sequenced here: PBMCs from the stem cell graft donor, sampled from the stem cell graft. The receptors shown here come from a human donor who donated a stem cell graft to a child with acute myeloid leukemia.

CDR3 sequence reads: CASTLWGTSYEQYF. CDR3 sequence (DNA): TGTGCCAGCACCCTGTGGGGCACATCCTACGAGCAGTACTTC. The chain joins TRBV7-9 to TRBJ2-7; D possibly corresponds to TRBD1 (5 bases). Germline V gene sequence: CDR1 SEHNR, CDR2 FQNEAQ (reference sequence). CDR3 size: 14 residues. V dropped 7 bases and J dropped 1 base, with 14 bases sitting between them.

In this sample, this clonotype turned up many times. The V call is TRBV6-2 or TRBV6-3, the J call TRBJ2-2, with D perhaps given as TRBD1 or TRBD2 (5 bases each). There are 17 residues in the CDR3. CDR1 and CDR2 (germline): MNHEY, SVGEGT. Trimming stripped 7 bases from V and 2 bases from J, with 20 bases between. In DNA, the CDR3 is TGTGCCAGCAACCACCCCAGGGACCCCTCCAACACCGGGGAGCTGTTTTTT. It translates to CASNHPRDPSNTGELFF.